Detailed here is one TCR beta chain. Its antigen is still unknown. No base quality information exists; no much larger clone differs at one position. This sample is drawn from a study of blood T cell repertoires in COVID-19 (dated by TCRdb to between 2020 and 2021). Context from the whole study: Samples from collaborators originated in the United States, Italy and Spain and spanned both the acute and convalescent phases of COVID-19. The material from the prospective study consisted of cDNA or gDNA derived from T cells, B-cell-depleted T cells, or PBMCs. Subjects who had been exposed to COVID-19, were actively infected with it, or had recovered from it provided the deeply sampled blood TCRbeta repertoires that made up the dataset. A freely available public database, intended as a resource for researchers studying the immune response to SARS-CoV-2, is where the repertoires were released. Samples were obtained from the ongoing ImmuneRACE study (first 160 participants) and from some 1,300 subjects provided by 6 global collaborators. A de-identified subject ID, COVID-19 status, age in years and sex were almost always included in the sample metadata. Where HLA class I and class II types were available, the types were taken from metadata supplied by the sample provider, not from assay-based typing. Overall results and qualifications from the work: The amount of clinical and demographic metadata varied by source and participant and was provided uncurated.

Collaborating institutions collected whole blood in K2EDTA tubes following their own protocols. For TCRbeta analysis, collaborators shipped samples as frozen whole blood, isolated PBMCs, or DNA extracted from either of those sample types. TCRbeta CDR3 regions were amplified from genomic DNA using the immunoSEQ Assay, a bias-controlled multiplex PCR. The paper's processing steps were these. Nucleated cell counts per sample were estimated from amplification of reference gene primers within the assay. To quantify the absolute abundance of each unique TCRbeta CDR3 rearrangement, sequence reads were collapsed and filtered. For each sample, productive Simpson clonality was calculated as the square root of Simpson's diversity index across productive rearrangements. TCRdb holds this immuneACCESS table with in-frame rearrangements only. Some clones are missing; in checked studies, unresolved V genes explain under half, and the rest has no known cause. That table furnishes V, J and clone size, whereas the DNA furnished D and trimming. For this sample there are under 150,000 clones; around 76% appear just once. Clones ranked in the top ten supply around 4% of the sample.

Counted from cysteine to phenylalanine, this CDR3 has 16 amino acids. Kept here is only the CDR3 DNA, which spans 48 bases and is read in frame from base 1. CDR1 and CDR2 are drawn from the germline V gene (reference sequence): LGHDT, YNNKEL. Trimming costs V 0 bases and J 2 bases, and their ends lie 12 bases apart. The sequence came from a man in his sixties with acute or convalescent COVID-19. Sequenced: peripheral blood. Recombination joined TRBV3-1 (or the pseudogene TRBV3-2) with TRBJ2-3; the D gene is perhaps TRBD1, on 5 matching bases. The CDR3 amino acid sequence is: CASSQDLAGNTDTQYF. Read as DNA, the sequence is TGTGCCAGCAGCCAAGATTTGGCAGGGAACACAGATACGCAGTATTTT.